The clone carrying this TCR beta chain showed up many times. RNA transcripts yielded amplified TCR beta CDR3 regions. Primed by the HTBI set, a first-round RT-PCR was run on the TCR CDR3. MiXCR, applied by TCRdb to the multiplex PCR reads, yields one record per CDR3 protein. This table has 550,000 to 650,000 distinct CDR3 sequences, approximately 15% appearing once. This specimen comes from a study of T cells in Graves' hyperthyroidism and ophthalmopathy. Germline V CDR1 and CDR2: MNHEY, SVGAGI. This CDR3 has 15 amino acids. The junction had 5 bases not matched to a gene; V was cut back by 2 bases and J by 4 bases.

This TCR came from a woman under 40 with Graves' hyperthyroidism that later progressed to Graves' ophthalmopathy. The chain has TRBV6-5 and TRBJ2-5; 9 bases agree with TRBD1. The sample consisted of blood. CDR3 protein: CASSYLGQGVETQYF. The CDR3 DNA reads as TGTGCCAGCAGTTACCTGGGACAGGGTGTAGAGACCCAGTACTTC.